Described below is a single TCR beta chain sequence and its context. Its binding antigen is unknown. There are no base qualities to consult, and no much larger clone falls within one base. From a lookup of the germline V gene, CDR1 and CDR2 are SGDLS and YYNGEE. Relative to germline, V is missing 3 bases and J is missing 5 bases, with 3 bases of the junction outside any gene match. Counted from cysteine to phenylalanine, this CDR3 has 14 amino acids. The CDR3 DNA has 42 bases and is translated from base 1. The data were obtained in a study of CD8 T cells in Susac syndrome (dated by TCRdb to between 2019 and 2020). Describing the broader study: Among the Susac syndrome patients who were sequenced, clinically active disease was present in six and clinical remission was observed in about eight. The study used repertoire sequencing to test whether antigen drove CD8+ T cell activation and differentiation in Susac syndrome. Clonality of the CD8+ T cell repertoire was compared between about a dozen healthy donors, roughly 14 Susac syndrome patients and some 15 multiple sclerosis patients. At blood withdrawal, Susac syndrome patients were therapy-naive, treated with corticosteroids (with IVIg additionally given to some), or treated with IVIg alone. What the research found in general, with its limitations: The number of individuals in the TCR sequencing and HLA analysis was acknowledged as relatively small. Susac syndrome CD8+ repertoires showed clonal expansion, highest in CD8+ TEMRA cells and greater in clinically active than remitting patients. Sixteen and five Susac-specific public clones were found in the total CD8+ and CD8+ TEMRA repertoires, respectively.

High-throughput TCR beta sequencing profiled peripheral blood CD8+ and CD4+ T cells from healthy donors, Susac syndrome patients and multiple sclerosis patients. Recently defined diagnostic criteria for definite or probable disease were met by the Susac syndrome patients. Bulk CD8+ and CD4+ T cells were purified by magnetic negative isolation, while CD8+ TEMRA cells were enriched using FACS. Blood was drawn into EDTA tubes, processed within 24 hours, and PBMCs were isolated by density gradient centrifugation. PBMCs intended for TCR sequencing were frozen in liquid nitrogen and were later thawed in a 37 degrees C water bath. A purity of at least 90% was achieved for sorted or isolated CD4+, CD8+ and CD8+ TEMRA cells. RNA was extracted using the RNeasy kit, and about 0.45 to 1 ug of the RNA was reverse transcribed with random hexamers. The immunoSEQ multiplex PCR assay, covering 54 Vbeta and 13 Jbeta segments, was used to amplify TCR beta CDR3 regions. PCR amplification bias was corrected by using a synthetic template baseline for primer optimization and computational correction. From the authors' description of their analysis: Reads were annotated to V, D and J genes according to IMGT and were analyzed with immunoSEQ Analyzer, with only productive sequences retained. Clonality was computed as one minus Shannon entropy normalized by log2 of the number of productive unique sequences. For each patient and control, public and private clones were evaluated within the 100 most prevalent clones. Clones were defined as Susac-specific when absent from the healthy and MS cohorts, from 1052 published viral clones and from other ImmuneACCESS disease sequences. The public reads were run again by TCRdb, first through fastp at Q25 and then through MiXCR, and only productive beta chains were kept. A single entry per CDR3 protein holds the most common genes and DNA from its merged rows. In this record, the V and J calls reflect TCRdb's handling and not the investigators' own analysis. Present in this sample are approximately 120,000 distinct CDR3 sequences, about 94% of which were seen just once. The ten largest clones capture less than 0.25% of the sample.

The TCR sequence derives from a human donor with Susac syndrome. The rearrangement combines TRBV9 with TRBJ2-2; the central 8 bases match TRBD1. Sequenced: CD8+ T cells from PBMCs. Read as DNA, the sequence is TGTGCCAGCAGCGACAGGGGGGAGACCGGGGAGCTGTTTTTT. Its protein is CASSDRGETGELFF. The CDR3, completed at both ends by the reference TRBV9 and TRBJ2-2 genes, gives the full variable domain DSGVTQTPKHLITATGQRVTLRCSPRSGDLSVYWYQQSLDQGLQFLIQYYNGEERAKGNILERFSAQQFPDLHSELNLSSLELGDSALYFCASSDRGETGELFFGEGSRLTVL.